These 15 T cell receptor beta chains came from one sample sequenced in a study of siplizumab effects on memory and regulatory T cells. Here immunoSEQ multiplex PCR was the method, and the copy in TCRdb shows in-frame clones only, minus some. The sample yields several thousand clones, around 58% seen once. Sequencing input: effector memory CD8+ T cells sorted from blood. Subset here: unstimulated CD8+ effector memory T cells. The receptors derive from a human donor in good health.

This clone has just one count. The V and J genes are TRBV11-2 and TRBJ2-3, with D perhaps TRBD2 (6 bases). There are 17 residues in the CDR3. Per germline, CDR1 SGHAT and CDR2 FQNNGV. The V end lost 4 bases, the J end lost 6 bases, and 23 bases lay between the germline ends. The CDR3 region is CASSSYPEPGEVDTQYF. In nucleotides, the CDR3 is TGTGCCAGCAGCTCTTATCCCGAGCCGGGGGAAGTGGATACGCAGTATTTT.

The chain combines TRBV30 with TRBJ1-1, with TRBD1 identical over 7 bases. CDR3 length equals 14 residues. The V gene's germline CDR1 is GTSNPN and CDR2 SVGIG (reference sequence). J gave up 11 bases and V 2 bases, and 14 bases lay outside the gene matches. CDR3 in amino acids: CAWSLLSNRGQAFF. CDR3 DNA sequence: TGTGCCTGGAGTCTCCTCTCTAACAGGGGCCAGGCTTTCTTT.

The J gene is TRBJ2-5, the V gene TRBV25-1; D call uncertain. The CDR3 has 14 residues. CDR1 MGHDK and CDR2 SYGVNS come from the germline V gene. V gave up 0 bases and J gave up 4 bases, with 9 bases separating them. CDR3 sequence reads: CASSEYSLTETQYF. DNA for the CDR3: TGTGCCAGCAGTGAATATAGTCTGACAGAGACCCAGTACTTC.

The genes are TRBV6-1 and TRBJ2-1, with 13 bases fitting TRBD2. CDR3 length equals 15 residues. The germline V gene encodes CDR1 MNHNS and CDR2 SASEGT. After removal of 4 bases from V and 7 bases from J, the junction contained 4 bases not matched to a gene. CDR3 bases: TGTGCCAGCAGTGCACTAGCGGGGGGGCTTAATGAGCAGTTCTTC. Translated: CASSALAGGLNEQFF.

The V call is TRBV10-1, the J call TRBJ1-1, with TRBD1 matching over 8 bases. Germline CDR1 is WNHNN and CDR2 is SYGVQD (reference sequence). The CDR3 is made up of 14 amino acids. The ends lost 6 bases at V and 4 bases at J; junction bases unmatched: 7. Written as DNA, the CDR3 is TGCGCCAGCAGCGACGGGACAGGTATCACTGAAGCTTTCTTT. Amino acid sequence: CASSDGTGITEAFF.

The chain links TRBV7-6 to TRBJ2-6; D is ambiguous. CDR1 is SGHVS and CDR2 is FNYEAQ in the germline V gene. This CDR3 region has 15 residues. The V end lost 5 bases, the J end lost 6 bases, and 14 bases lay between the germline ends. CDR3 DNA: TGTGCCAGCAGCCAGCGACTCGCCGAGGCCAACGTCCTGACTTTC. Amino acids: CASSQRLAEANVLTF.

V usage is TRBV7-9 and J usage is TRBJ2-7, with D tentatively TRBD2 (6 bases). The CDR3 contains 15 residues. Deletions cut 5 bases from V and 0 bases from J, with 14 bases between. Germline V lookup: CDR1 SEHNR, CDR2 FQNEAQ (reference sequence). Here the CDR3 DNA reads TGTGCCAGCAGCCAAGATCACGGGAGCTCCTACGAGCAGTACTTC. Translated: CASSQDHGSSYEQYF.

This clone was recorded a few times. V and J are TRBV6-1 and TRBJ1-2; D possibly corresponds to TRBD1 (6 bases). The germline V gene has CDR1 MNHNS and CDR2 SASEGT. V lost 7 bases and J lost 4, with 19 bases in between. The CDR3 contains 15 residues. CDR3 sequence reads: CASMGDYRALYGYTF. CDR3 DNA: TGTGCCAGCATGGGGGATTACAGGGCCCTCTATGGCTACACCTTC.

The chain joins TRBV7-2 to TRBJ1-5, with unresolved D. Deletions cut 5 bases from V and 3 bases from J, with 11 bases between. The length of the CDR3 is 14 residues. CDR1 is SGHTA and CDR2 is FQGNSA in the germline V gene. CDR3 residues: CASSAMSVNQPQHF. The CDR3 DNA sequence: TGTGCCAGCAGCGCTATGAGCGTCAATCAGCCCCAGCATTTT. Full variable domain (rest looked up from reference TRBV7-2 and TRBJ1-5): GAGVSQSPSNKVTEKGKDVELRCDPISGHTALYWYRQSLGQGLEFLIYFQGNSAPDKSGLPSDRFSAERTGGSVSTLTIQRTQQEDSAVYLCASSAMSVNQPQHFGDGTRLSIL.

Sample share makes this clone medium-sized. CDR3 sequence reads: CASSELPGSQGGNYGYTF. CDR3 nucleotide sequence: TGTGCCAGCAGTGAGCTACCGGGCTCCCAAGGCGGTAACTATGGCTACACCTTC. The rearrangement links TRBV6-1 to TRBJ1-2; unclear D gene. The CDR3 covers 18 residues. The V and J ends lost 3 bases and 1 base respectively, with 21 bases between them. Germline-derived CDR1 and CDR2 are MNHNS and SASEGT.

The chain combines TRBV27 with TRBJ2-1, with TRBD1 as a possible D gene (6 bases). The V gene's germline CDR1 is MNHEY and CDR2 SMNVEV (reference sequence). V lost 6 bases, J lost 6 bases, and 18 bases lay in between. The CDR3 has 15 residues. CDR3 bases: TGTGCCAGCAGACCAGGGGATAATGACTTCAATGAGCAGTTCTTC. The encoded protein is CASRPGDNDFNEQFF.

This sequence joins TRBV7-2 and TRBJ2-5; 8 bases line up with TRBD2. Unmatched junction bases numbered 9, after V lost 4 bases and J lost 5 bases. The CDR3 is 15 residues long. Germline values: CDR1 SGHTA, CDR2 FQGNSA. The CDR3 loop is CASSYGGASWETQYF. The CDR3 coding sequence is TGTGCCAGCAGCTACGGGGGGGCTTCGTGGGAGACCCAGTACTTC.

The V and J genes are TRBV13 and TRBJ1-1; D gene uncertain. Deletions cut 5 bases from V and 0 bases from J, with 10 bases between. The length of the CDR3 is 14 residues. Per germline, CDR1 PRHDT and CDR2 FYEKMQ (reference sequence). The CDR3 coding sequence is TGTGCCAGCAGCACCCCCGATTTGAACACTGAAGCTTTCTTT. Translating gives CASSTPDLNTEAFF.

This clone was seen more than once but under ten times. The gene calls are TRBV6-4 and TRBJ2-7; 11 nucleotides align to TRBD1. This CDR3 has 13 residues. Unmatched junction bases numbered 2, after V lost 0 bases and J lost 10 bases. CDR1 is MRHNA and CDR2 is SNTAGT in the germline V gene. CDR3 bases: TGTGCCAGCAGTGACTCGGGACAGGGGGTTCAGTACTTC. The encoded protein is CASSDSGQGVQYF.

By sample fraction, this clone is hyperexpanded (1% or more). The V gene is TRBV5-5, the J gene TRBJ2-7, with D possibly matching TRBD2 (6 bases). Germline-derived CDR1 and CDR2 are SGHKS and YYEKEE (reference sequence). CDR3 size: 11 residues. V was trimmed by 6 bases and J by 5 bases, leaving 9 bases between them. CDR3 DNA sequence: TGTGCCAGCATGGAGGGCAACGAGCAGTACTTC. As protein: CASMEGNEQYF. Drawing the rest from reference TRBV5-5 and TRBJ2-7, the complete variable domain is DAGVTQSPTHLIKTRGQQVTLRCSPISGHKSVSWYQQVLGQGPQFIFQYYEKEERGRGNFPDRFSARQFPNYSSELNVNALLLGDSALYLCASMEGNEQYFGPGTRLTVT.